This TCR beta chain was captured by sequencing in a study of post-analysis software for immune sequencing data. At the level of the study: The disease courses spanned relapsing-remitting, secondary progressive and progressive-relapsing forms of multiple sclerosis. Study-wide findings and caveats: With TRBV5-6, TRBV5-1 and TRBV20-1 included, about 5 TRBV segments were more frequent in patients than in controls.

The CDR3 spans 15 residues. V lost 3 bases to trimming and J lost 0 bases, with 9 bases between them. CDR1 and CDR2 (germline): SEHNR, FQNEAQ (reference sequence). Unique molecular identifiers had been added to the TCR beta cDNA libraries. TCRdb itself ran the PCR reads through MiXCR, one entry per CDR3 protein. The table has approximately 770,000 distinct CDR3 sequences, about 43% seen once. This clonotype occurred a few times. Its cognate antigen is unknown. The sample was blood. V gene TRBV7-9 combines with J gene TRBJ2-1, with D possibly matching TRBD1 (6 bases). The receptor comes from a girl between 5 and 17 years old with multiple sclerosis. The DNA of the CDR3 is TGTGCCAGCAGCTTTCAGGGGAGCTCCTACAATGAGCAGTTCTTC. It translates to CASSFQGSSYNEQFF.